A selection of T cell receptor beta chains follows, all from one sample in a study of radiation and T cells in renal cell carcinoma. Libraries were prepared by immunoSEQ multiplex PCR; TCRdb keeps only in-frame clonotypes and omits some of them. The table lists 150,000 or so clones, less than 90% of them singletons. Sequencing used blood, obtained from a patient whose treatment included radiotherapy and nephrectomy. The receptors were gathered from a woman in her 70s with renal cell carcinoma. Both conserved end residues are part of each CDR3. Fields, in order: clone size, J gene, D gene, V gene, CDR3 DNA, CDR3 protein. The D gene is left open where the match is weak. Not every row has a clone size; where given, it reads once, few, many or a size class.

size: -
J: TRBJ2-1
D: -
V: TRBV6-1
DNA: TGTGCCAGCAGTTCCAAAAGGACATACAATGAGCAGTTCTTC
CDR3: CASSSKRTYNEQFF

size: few
J: TRBJ2-4
D: -
V: TRBV7-2
DNA: TGTGCCAGCAGCTTGGCCGGGATGGGGGACATTCAGTACTTC
CDR3: CASSLAGMGDIQYF

size: -
J: TRBJ2-1
D: -
V: TRBV19
DNA: TGTGCCAGTTCAACGGTCTACAATGAGCAGTTCTTC
CDR3: CASSTVYNEQFF

size: once
J: TRBJ2-3
D: TRBD2
V: TRBV4-3
DNA: TGCGCCAGCAGCCAAGTCCCGGGACTAGCGGGGGGGGGTGCAGATACGCAGTATTTT
CDR3: CASSQVPGLAGGGADTQYF

size: few
J: TRBJ1-2
D: -
V: TRBV19
DNA: TGTGCCAGTAGTCTCCAGGGTGAAGGCTACACCTTC
CDR3: CASSLQGEGYTF

size: -
J: TRBJ2-7
D: TRBD1
V: TRBV11-3
DNA: TGTGCCAGCAGCACAGGGGTGGTCGAGCAGTACTTC
CDR3: CASSTGVVEQYF

size: -
J: TRBJ2-5
D: -
V: TRBV30
DNA: TGTGCCTGGAGTGTACCCAGGGGAGAGACCCAGTACTTC
CDR3: CAWSVPRGETQYF

size: -
J: TRBJ2-7
D: -
V: TRBV6-6
DNA: TGTGCCAGCAGCGCAGGCCAGAACCAGTACGAGCAGTACTTC
CDR3: CASSAGQNQYEQYF

size: -
J: TRBJ1-3
D: -
V: TRBV6-5
DNA: TGTGCCAGCAGTTACGAGGGGAAGGCAGGAAACACCATATATTTT
CDR3: CASSYEGKAGNTIYF

size: -
J: TRBJ1-6
D: -
V: TRBV5-1
DNA: TGCGCCAGCAGCTTGGACGATTCCAGCTCCTATAATTCACCCCTCCACTTT
CDR3: CASSLDDSSSYNSPLHF

size: -
J: TRBJ1-1
D: -
V: TRBV2
DNA: TGTGCCAGCAGAAGACAGGTGAACACTGAAGCTTTCTTT
CDR3: CASRRQVNTEAFF

size: -
J: TRBJ2-7
D: -
V: TRBV6-6
DNA: TGTGCCAGCAGTTACTGGTCCAGTAACGAGCAGTACTTC
CDR3: CASSYWSSNEQYF

size: -
J: TRBJ2-5
D: TRBD1
V: TRBV6-5
DNA: TGTGCCAGCAGTGCACAGGGGGAGACCCAGTACTTC
CDR3: CASSAQGETQYF

size: once
J: TRBJ2-5
D: TRBD2
V: TRBV5-4
DNA: TGTGCCAGCAGCCGTACTAGCGGGGGAGGAGAGACCCAGTACTTC
CDR3: CASSRTSGGGETQYF

size: once
J: TRBJ2-1
D: TRBD2
V: TRBV9
DNA: TGTGCCAGCAGCGTCGGACTAGCGGGGGTGGGAGAGCAGTTCTTC
CDR3: CASSVGLAGVGEQFF

size: -
J: TRBJ1-6
D: -
V: TRBV6-6
DNA: TGTGCCAGCAGTTACCCGGGCAGACAAACCCTCCACTTT
CDR3: CASSYPGRQTLHF

size: medium-sized
J: TRBJ1-5
D: -
V: TRBV6-6
DNA: TGTGCCAGCAGTTACGGAGGGGACAACAATCAGCCCCAGCATTTT
CDR3: CASSYGGDNNQPQHF

size: -
J: TRBJ1-3
D: -
V: TRBV9
DNA: TGTGCCAGCAGCGTAGAAGGGGCAAACACTGGAAACACCATATATTTT
CDR3: CASSVEGANTGNTIYF

size: -
J: TRBJ2-1
D: -
V: TRBV4-1
DNA: TGCGCCAGCAGCCAAGGGGGGGGGCTCTCCTACAATGAGCAGTTCTTC
CDR3: CASSQGGGLSYNEQFF

size: -
J: TRBJ2-7
D: TRBD1
V: TRBV28
DNA: TGTGCCAGCAGTTCTTGGACAGGGAAGGGTAACGAGCAGTACTTC
CDR3: CASSSWTGKGNEQYF

size: -
J: TRBJ2-4
D: -
V: TRBV2
DNA: TGTGCCAGCAGTGAGAGGCCCCGGGCTTTTAAGGGTAGGGCGGACATTCAGTACTTC
CDR3: CASSERPRAFKGRADIQYF

size: -
J: TRBJ2-5
D: -
V: TRBV7-3
DNA: TGTGCCAGCAGCCCACGGGAGACCCAGTACTTC
CDR3: CASSPRETQYF

size: -
J: TRBJ1-5
D: -
V: TRBV19
DNA: TGTGCCAGTAGTATAGGATGGAGTTATAGCAATCAGCCCCAGCATTTT
CDR3: CASSIGWSYSNQPQHF

size: -
J: TRBJ1-3
D: -
V: TRBV4-1
DNA: TGCGCCAGCAGCCAAGATGGCGGGTACTCTGGAAACACCATATATTTT
CDR3: CASSQDGGYSGNTIYF

size: -
J: TRBJ2-1
D: -
V: TRBV11-1
DNA: TGTGCCAGCAGGAGGCAGGGCTCTTACAATGAGCAGTTCTTC
CDR3: CASRRQGSYNEQFF

size: -
J: TRBJ1-1
D: -
V: TRBV19
DNA: TGTGCCAGTAGTAGTGGCAGCGGGAACACTGAAGCTTTCTTT
CDR3: CASSSGSGNTEAFF

size: few
J: TRBJ2-1
D: -
V: TRBV9
DNA: TGTGCCAGCACCGCAGCGATAAGCTCCTACAATGAGCAGTTCTTC
CDR3: CASTAAISSYNEQFF

size: -
J: TRBJ1-6
D: -
V: TRBV28
DNA: TGTGCCAGCAGTACCTCAGAGAGCTCCTATAATTCACCCCTCCACTTT
CDR3: CASSTSESSYNSPLHF

size: -
J: TRBJ1-6
D: -
V: TRBV4-2
DNA: TGTGCCAGCAGCCCGCCGAATTCACCCCTCCACTTT
CDR3: CASSPPNSPLHF

size: few
J: TRBJ1-6
D: -
V: TRBV6-1
DNA: TGTGCCAGCATAGGGGGGCAACTGTATAATTCACCCCTCCACTTT
CDR3: CASIGGQLYNSPLHF

size: -
J: TRBJ2-1
D: TRBD2
V: TRBV5-1
DNA: TGCGCCAGCAGCTTAACCGCTAGCGGGGGGGCCGTCAGTGAGCAGTTCTTC
CDR3: CASSLTASGGAVSEQFF

size: -
J: TRBJ1-1
D: TRBD1
V: TRBV9
DNA: TGTGCCAGCAGCGTAGCTAATATCGTGTCAGGGGGCATGGTCACTGAAGCTTTCTTT
CDR3: CASSVANIVSGGMVTEAFF

size: few
J: TRBJ1-1
D: -
V: TRBV20-1
DNA: TGCAGTGCTTCCGCGAGGGGGGCGACTTTCTTT
CDR3: CSASARGATFF

size: -
J: TRBJ2-1
D: TRBD2
V: TRBV4-2
DNA: TGTGCCAGCAGCCAAGAAGACGGGGGGGCCAATGAGCAGTTCTTC
CDR3: CASSQEDGGANEQFF

size: -
J: TRBJ1-4
D: -
V: TRBV10-3
DNA: TGTGCCATCAGTACGGGGGGAGTTAATGAAAAACTGTTTTTT
CDR3: CAISTGGVNEKLFF

size: -
J: TRBJ1-2
D: -
V: TRBV25-1
DNA: TGTGCCAGCAGTAGCCAGGGACGGAACTATGGCTACACCTTC
CDR3: CASSSQGRNYGYTF

size: -
J: TRBJ2-3
D: -
V: TRBV9
DNA: TGTGCCAGCAGCGTAGGGACCTCTAGCACAGATACGCAGTATTTT
CDR3: CASSVGTSSTDTQYF

size: -
J: TRBJ2-3
D: -
V: TRBV9
DNA: TGTGCCAGCAGCGAAACTATCGTAGATACGCAGTATTTT
CDR3: CASSETIVDTQYF

size: -
J: TRBJ2-3
D: TRBD2
V: TRBV6-5
DNA: TGTGCCAGCAGTGGGACTAGCGGGAGGTGGGATACGCAGTATTTT
CDR3: CASSGTSGRWDTQYF

size: -
J: TRBJ1-5
D: TRBD1
V: TRBV5-8
DNA: TGTGCCAGCAGCTTGGGACAGGGTGCCCCCAATCAGCCCCAGCATTTT
CDR3: CASSLGQGAPNQPQHF

size: -
J: TRBJ1-6
D: -
V: TRBV19
DNA: TGTGCCAGTAGTATCGTCCGTGCCGAAGCCCTCCACTTT
CDR3: CASSIVRAEALHF

size: -
J: TRBJ2-7
D: TRBD1
V: TRBV5-1
DNA: TGCGCCAGCAGCTTGGTAGGTACAGGGGGGATGGACGAGCAGTACTTC
CDR3: CASSLVGTGGMDEQYF